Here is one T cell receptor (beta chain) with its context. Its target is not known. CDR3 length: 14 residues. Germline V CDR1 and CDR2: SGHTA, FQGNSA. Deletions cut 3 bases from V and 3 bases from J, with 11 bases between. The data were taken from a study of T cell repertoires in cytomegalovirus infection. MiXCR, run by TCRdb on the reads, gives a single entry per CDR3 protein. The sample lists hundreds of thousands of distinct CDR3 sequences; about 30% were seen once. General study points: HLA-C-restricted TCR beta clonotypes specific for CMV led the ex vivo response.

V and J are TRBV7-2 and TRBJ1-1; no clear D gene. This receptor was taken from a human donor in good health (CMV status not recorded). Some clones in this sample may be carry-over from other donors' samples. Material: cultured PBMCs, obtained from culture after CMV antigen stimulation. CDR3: CASSLYPRDTEAFF. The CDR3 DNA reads TGTGCCAGCAGCTTGTACCCGAGGGACACTGAAGCTTTCTTT.